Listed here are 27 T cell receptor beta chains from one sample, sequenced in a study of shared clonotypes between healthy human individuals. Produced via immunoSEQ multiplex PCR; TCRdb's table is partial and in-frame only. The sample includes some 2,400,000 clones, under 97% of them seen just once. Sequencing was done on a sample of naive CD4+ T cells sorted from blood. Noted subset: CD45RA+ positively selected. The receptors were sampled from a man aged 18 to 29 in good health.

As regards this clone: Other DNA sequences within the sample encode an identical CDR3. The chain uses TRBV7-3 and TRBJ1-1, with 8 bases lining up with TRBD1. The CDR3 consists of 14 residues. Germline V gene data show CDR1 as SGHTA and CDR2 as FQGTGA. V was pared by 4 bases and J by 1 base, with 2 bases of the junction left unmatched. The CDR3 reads CASSSQGANTEAFF. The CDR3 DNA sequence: TGTGCCAGCAGCTCTCAGGGGGCGAACACTGAAGCTTTCTTT.

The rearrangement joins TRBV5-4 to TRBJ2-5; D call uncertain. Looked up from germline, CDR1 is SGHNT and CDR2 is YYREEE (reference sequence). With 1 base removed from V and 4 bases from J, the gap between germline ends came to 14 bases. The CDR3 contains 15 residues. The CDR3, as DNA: TGTGCCAGCAGCTTGTATAGGACCGGATCAGAGACCCAGTACTTC. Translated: CASSLYRTGSETQYF.

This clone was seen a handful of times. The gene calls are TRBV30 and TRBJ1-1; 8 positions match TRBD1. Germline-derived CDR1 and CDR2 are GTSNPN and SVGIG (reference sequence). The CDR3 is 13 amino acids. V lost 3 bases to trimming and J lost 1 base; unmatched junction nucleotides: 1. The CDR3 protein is CAWRGQGNTEAFF. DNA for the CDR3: TGTGCCTGGAGAGGACAGGGGAACACTGAAGCTTTCTTT.

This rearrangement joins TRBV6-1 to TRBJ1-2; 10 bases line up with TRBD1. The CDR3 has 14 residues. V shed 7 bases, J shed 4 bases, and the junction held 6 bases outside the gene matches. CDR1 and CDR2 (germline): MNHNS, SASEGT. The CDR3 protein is CASTAGQGGYGYTF. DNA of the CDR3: TGTGCCAGCACCGCTGGACAGGGGGGCTATGGCTACACCTTC.

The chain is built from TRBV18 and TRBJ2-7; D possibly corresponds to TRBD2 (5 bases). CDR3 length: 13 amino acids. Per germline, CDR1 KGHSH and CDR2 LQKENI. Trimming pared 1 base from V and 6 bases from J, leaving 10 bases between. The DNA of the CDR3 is TGTGCCAGCTCACCACTTGGACTTCCCGAGCAGTACTTC. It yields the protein CASSPLGLPEQYF.

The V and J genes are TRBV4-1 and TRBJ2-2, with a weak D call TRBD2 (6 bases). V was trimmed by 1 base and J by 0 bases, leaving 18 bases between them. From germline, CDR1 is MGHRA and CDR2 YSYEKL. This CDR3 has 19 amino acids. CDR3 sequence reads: CASSQVGGRGHANTGELFF. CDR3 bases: TGCGCCAGCAGCCAAGTCGGAGGGCGGGGCCACGCGAACACCGGGGAGCTGTTTTTT.

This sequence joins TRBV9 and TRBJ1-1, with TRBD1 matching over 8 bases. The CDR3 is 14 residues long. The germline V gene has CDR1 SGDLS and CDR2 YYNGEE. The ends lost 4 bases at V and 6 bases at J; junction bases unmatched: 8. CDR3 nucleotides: TGTGCCAGCAGCTCCGGACAGGGAGGGTCTGAAGCTTTCTTT. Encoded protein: CASSSGQGGSEAFF.

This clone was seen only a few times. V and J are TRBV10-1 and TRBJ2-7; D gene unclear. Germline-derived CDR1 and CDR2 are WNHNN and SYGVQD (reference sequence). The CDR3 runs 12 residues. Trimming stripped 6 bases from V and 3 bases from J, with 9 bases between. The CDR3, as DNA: TGCGCCAGCAGGACAAGGGACTACGAGCAGTACTTC. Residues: CASRTRDYEQYF.

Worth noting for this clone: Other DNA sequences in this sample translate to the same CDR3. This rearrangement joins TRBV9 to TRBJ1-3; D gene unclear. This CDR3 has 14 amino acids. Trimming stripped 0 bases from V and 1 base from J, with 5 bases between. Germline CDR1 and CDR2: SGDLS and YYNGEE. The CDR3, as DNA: TGTGCCAGCAGCGTAGCGGGATCTGGAAACACCATATATTTT. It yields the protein CASSVAGSGNTIYF.

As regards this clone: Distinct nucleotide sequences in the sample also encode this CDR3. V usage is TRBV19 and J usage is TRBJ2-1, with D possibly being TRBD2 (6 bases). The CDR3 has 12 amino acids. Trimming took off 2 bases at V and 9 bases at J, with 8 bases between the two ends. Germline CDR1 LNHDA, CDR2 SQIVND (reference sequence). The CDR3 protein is CASSILGGEQFF. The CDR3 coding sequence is TGTGCCAGTAGTATATTGGGGGGTGAGCAGTTCTTC.

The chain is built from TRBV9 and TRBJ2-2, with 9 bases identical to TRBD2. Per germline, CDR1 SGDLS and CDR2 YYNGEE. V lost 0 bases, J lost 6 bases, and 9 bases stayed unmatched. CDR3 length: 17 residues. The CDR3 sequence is CASSVVEGGGVAGELFF. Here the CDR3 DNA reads TGTGCCAGCAGCGTAGTGGAAGGCGGGGGGGTCGCCGGGGAGCTGTTTTTT.

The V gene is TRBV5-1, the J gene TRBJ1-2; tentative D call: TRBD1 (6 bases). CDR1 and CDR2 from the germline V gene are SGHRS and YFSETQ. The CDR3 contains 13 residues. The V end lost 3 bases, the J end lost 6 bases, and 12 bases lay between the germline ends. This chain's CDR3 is CASSSDQGHGYTF. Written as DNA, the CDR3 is TGCGCCAGCAGCTCCGACCAGGGGCATGGCTACACCTTC. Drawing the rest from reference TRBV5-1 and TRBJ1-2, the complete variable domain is KAGVTQTPRYLIKTRGQQVTLSCSPISGHRSVSWYQQTPGQGLQFLFEYFSETQRNKGNFPGRFSGRQFSNSRSEMNVSTLELGDSALYLCASSSDQGHGYTFGSGTRLTVV.

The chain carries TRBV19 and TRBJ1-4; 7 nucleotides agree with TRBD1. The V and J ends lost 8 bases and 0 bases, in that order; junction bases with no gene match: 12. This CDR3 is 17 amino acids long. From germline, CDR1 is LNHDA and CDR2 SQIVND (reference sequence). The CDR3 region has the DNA TGTGCCAGTCGGTACCGGGACAGATATGCAACTAATGAAAAACTGTTTTTT. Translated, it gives CASRYRDRYATNEKLFF.

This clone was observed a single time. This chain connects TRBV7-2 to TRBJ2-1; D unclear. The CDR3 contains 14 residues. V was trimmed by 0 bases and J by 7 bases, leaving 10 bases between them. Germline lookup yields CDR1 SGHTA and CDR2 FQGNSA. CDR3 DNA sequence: TGTGCCAGCAGCTTAGCGCTCCTCTTTAATGAGCAGTTCTTC. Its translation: CASSLALLFNEQFF.

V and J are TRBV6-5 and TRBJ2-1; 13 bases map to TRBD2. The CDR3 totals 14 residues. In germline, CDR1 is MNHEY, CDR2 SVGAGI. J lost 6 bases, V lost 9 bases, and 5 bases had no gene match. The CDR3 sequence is CASGRTSGSNEQFF. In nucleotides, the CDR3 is TGTGCCAGTGGGCGGACTAGCGGGAGCAATGAGCAGTTCTTC.

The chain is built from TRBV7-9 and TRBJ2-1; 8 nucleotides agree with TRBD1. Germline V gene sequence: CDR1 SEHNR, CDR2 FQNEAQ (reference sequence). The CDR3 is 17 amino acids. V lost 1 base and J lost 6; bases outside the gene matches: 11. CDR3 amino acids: CASSLVSGQGTGNEQFF. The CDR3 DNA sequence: TGTGCCAGCAGCTTAGTCTCTGGTCAGGGGACAGGCAATGAGCAGTTCTTC.

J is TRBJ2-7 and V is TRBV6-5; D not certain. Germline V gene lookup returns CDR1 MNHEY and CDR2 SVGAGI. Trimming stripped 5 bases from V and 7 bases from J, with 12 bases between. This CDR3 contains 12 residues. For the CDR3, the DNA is TGTGCCAGCAGTACTGGGCCCCAGGAGCAGTACTTC. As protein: CASSTGPQEQYF.

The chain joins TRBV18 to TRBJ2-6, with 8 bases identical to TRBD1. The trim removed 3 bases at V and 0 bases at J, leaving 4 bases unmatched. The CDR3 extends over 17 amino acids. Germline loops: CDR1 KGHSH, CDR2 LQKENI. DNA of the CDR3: TGTGCCAGCTCACCCGGGACAGGCCACTCTGGGGCCAACGTCCTGACTTTC. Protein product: CASSPGTGHSGANVLTF.

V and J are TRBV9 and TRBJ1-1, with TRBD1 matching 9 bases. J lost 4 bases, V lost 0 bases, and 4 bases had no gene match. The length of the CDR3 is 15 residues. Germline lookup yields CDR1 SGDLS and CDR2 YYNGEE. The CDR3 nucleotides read TGTGCCAGCAGCGTAGCACAGGGGGCGGGCACTGAAGCTTTCTTT. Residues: CASSVAQGAGTEAFF. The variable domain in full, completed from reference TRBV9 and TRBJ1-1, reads DSGVTQTPKHLITATGQRVTLRCSPRSGDLSVYWYQQSLDQGLQFLIQYYNGEERAKGNILERFSAQQFPDLHSELNLSSLELGDSALYFCASSVAQGAGTEAFFGQGTRLTVV.

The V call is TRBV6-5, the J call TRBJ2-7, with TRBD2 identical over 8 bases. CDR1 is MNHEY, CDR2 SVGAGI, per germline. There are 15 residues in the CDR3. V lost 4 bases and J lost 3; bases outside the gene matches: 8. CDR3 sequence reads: CASSSLAGGHYEQYF. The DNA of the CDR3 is TGTGCCAGCAGTTCCTTGGCGGGAGGTCACTACGAGCAGTACTTC.

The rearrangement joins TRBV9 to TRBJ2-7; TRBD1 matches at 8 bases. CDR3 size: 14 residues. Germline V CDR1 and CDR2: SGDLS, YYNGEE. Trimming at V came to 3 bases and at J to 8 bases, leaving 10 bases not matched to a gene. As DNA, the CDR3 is TGTGCCAGCAGCGCTTACGCATCAGGGGGCAAGCAGTACTTC. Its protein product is CASSAYASGGKQYF.

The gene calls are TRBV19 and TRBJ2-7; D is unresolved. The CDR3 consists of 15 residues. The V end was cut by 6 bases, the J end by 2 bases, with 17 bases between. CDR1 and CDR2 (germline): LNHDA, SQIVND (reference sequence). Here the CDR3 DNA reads TGTGCCAGTAGCTCCACCTCCCAGCATGCCTACGAGCAGTACTTC. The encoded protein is CASSSTSQHAYEQYF.

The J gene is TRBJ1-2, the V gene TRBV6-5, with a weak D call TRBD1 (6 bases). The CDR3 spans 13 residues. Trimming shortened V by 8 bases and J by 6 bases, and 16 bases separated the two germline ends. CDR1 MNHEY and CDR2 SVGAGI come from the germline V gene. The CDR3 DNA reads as TGTGCCAGCTCCGACGGGGGGGCCGATGGCTACACCTTC. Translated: CASSDGGADGYTF.

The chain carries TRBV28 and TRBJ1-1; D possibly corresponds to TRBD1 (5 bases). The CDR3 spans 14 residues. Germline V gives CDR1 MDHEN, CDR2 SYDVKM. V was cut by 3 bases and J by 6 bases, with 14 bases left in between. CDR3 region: CASSFGTGESEAFF. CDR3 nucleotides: TGTGCCAGCAGTTTCGGGACTGGGGAATCTGAAGCTTTCTTT.

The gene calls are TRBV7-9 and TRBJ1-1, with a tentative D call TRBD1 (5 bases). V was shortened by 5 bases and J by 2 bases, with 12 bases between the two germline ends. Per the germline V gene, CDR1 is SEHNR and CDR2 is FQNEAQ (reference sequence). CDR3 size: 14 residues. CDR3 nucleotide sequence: TGTGCCAGCAGCCCTGCGACAGTAAACACTGAAGCTTTCTTT. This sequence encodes CASSPATVNTEAFF.

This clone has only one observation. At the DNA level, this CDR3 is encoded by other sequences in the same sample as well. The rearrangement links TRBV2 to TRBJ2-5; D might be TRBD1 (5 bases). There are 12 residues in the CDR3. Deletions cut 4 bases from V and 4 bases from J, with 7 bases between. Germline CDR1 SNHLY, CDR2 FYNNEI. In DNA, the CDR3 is TGTGCCAGCAGTGCTGGGGCAGAGACCCAGTACTTC. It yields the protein CASSAGAETQYF. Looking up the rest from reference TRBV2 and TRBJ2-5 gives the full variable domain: EPEVTQTPSHQVTQMGQEVILRCVPISNHLYFYWYRQILGQKVEFLVSFYNNEISEKSEIFDDQFSVERPDGSNFTLKIRSTKLEDSAMYFCASSAGAETQYFGPGTRLLVL.

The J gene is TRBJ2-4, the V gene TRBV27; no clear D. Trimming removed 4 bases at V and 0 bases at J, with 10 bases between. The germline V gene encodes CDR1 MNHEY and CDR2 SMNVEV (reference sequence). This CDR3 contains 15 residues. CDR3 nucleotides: TGTGCCAGCAGTTGGGTCGATGTAGCCAAAAACATTCAGTACTTC. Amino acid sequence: CASSWVDVAKNIQYF.